The 20 T cell receptor beta chains listed next were all sequenced from one sample in a study of TIL therapy for anti-PD-1-resistant metastatic lung cancer. The time point: pre-treatment sample, taken before nivolumab and TIL therapy. The tumor samples were excised metastases, mostly pleural nodules or supraclavicular lymph nodes. This was the immunoSEQ v3 assay. Sequencing was performed with immunoSEQ multiplex PCR; in TCRdb, only in-frame clones are kept and a portion is missing. This table has 45,000 to 50,000 clones, 70% to 85% appearing once. The material was tumor tissue, obtained at baseline. The receptors derive from a person between 25 and 79 years old with non-small cell lung cancer.

The rearrangement joins TRBV7-2 to TRBJ2-1; D tentatively fits TRBD1 or TRBD2 (5 bases each). The CDR3 contains 15 residues. V was cut by 1 base and J by 8 bases, with 15 bases left in between. Per the germline V gene, CDR1 is SGHTA and CDR2 is FQGNSA. CDR3 region: CASSLVVGEGHEQFF. CDR3 coding DNA: TGTGCCAGCAGCTTAGTGGTGGGAGAGGGACATGAGCAGTTCTTC. Complete variable domain (other parts from reference TRBV7-2 and TRBJ2-1): GAGVSQSPSNKVTEKGKDVELRCDPISGHTALYWYRQSLGQGLEFLIYFQGNSAPDKSGLPSDRFSAERTGGSVSTLTIQRTQQEDSAVYLCASSLVVGEGHEQFFGPGTRLTVL.

This chain connects TRBV6-6 to TRBJ1-6, with 9 bases lining up with TRBD1. Germline assignment: CDR1 MNHNY and CDR2 SVGAGI (reference sequence). Trimming at V came to 5 bases and at J to 7 bases, leaving 9 bases not matched to a gene. This CDR3 has 16 amino acids. The CDR3 protein is CASSQSTGGMNSPLHF. In nucleotides, the CDR3 is TGTGCCAGCAGTCAATCCACAGGGGGCATGAATTCACCCCTCCACTTT.

This clone is a singleton in its sample. The chain links TRBV10-1 to TRBJ1-6; D gene uncertain. Germline lookup yields CDR1 WNHNN and CDR2 SYGVQD (reference sequence). With 6 bases removed from V and 9 bases from J, the gap between germline ends came to 9 bases. The CDR3 extends over 12 amino acids. DNA for the CDR3: TGCGCCAGCAGCGGACCGGGTTCACCCCTCCACTTT. Translation: CASSGPGSPLHF.

The chain is built from TRBV7-8 and TRBJ2-2; 7 bases map to TRBD1. V was pared by 3 bases and J by 0 bases, with 4 bases of the junction left unmatched. Germline V gives CDR1 SGHVS, CDR2 FQNEAQ. CDR3 length: 16 residues. In nucleotides, the CDR3 is TGTGCCAGCAGCTTCCCGACAGGGACGAACACCGGGGAGCTGTTTTTT. This codes for CASSFPTGTNTGELFF. Together with reference TRBV7-8 and TRBJ2-2, the CDR3 gives the full variable domain: GAGVSQSPRYKVAKRGQDVALRCDPISGHVSLFWYQQALGQGPEFLTYFQNEAQLDKSGLPSDRFFAERPEGSVSTLKIQRTQQEDSAVYLCASSFPTGTNTGELFFGEGSRLTVL.

V gene TRBV18 combines with J gene TRBJ2-7, with 8 bases that match TRBD2. V shed 6 bases and J 6 bases; nucleotides not matched to a gene: 10. The CDR3 has 14 amino acids. CDR1 KGHSH and CDR2 LQKENI come from the germline V gene. For the CDR3, the DNA is TGTGCCAGCTCTCGCCTGCGGGAGGTACCCGAGCAGTACTTC. This sequence encodes CASSRLREVPEQYF.

This chain joins TRBV30 and TRBJ2-3; D might be TRBD2 (6 bases). Germline V gene data show CDR1 as GTSNPN and CDR2 as SVGIG (reference sequence). This CDR3 region has 11 residues. Trimming shortened V by 7 bases and J by 5 bases, and 10 bases separated the two germline ends. The DNA for the CDR3 is TGTGCCTCCGGGAGCGGAGATACGCAGTATTTT. Residues: CASGSGDTQYF.

The V and J genes are TRBV9 and TRBJ1-1, with unresolved D. V lost 4 bases and J 4 bases, leaving 11 bases between the germline ends. Germline-derived CDR1 and CDR2 are SGDLS and YYNGEE. This CDR3 region has 13 residues. This CDR3 reads CASSHDWGTEAFF. Written as DNA, the CDR3 is TGTGCCAGCAGCCACGACTGGGGCACTGAAGCTTTCTTT.

The chain recombines TRBV5-1 with TRBJ1-2; the D is unclear. The CDR3 is 15 amino acids. The ends were cut back, 4 bases at V and 2 bases at J, with 15 bases in the middle. Looked up from germline, CDR1 is SGHRS and CDR2 is YFSETQ. CDR3 in amino acids: CASSPNDQENYGYTF. CDR3 nucleotide sequence: TGCGCCAGCAGCCCGAATGATCAGGAGAACTATGGCTACACCTTC.

The chain recombines TRBV5-1 with TRBJ1-2; maybe TRBD1 (6 bases). Trimming removed 3 bases from V and 4 bases from J, with 13 bases in between. This CDR3 is built from 14 residues. Germline CDR1 SGHRS, CDR2 YFSETQ. The CDR3 loop is CASSSPGTIYGYTF. The CDR3 nucleotides read TGCGCCAGCAGCTCGCCCGGGACAATCTATGGCTACACCTTC.

The sample holds a few counts of this clone. The chain has TRBV9 and TRBJ1-1, with TRBD1 as a possible D gene (5 bases). The V gene lost 4 bases and the J gene lost 0 bases, with 16 bases spanning the gap. Germline values: CDR1 SGDLS, CDR2 YYNGEE. The CDR3 sequence is 16 residues long. CDR3 bases: TGTGCCAGCAGCCCTTTTGGGACTCTCCTGAACACTGAAGCTTTCTTT. This gives the protein CASSPFGTLLNTEAFF.

This chain joins TRBV11-2 and TRBJ1-2; D gene uncertain. In germline, CDR1 is SGHAT, CDR2 FQNNGV. The ends were cut back, 5 bases at V and 1 base at J, with 11 bases in the middle. There are 14 residues in the CDR3. The CDR3 loop is CASSPTDINYGYTF. The CDR3 DNA sequence: TGTGCCAGCAGCCCAACAGACATTAACTATGGCTACACCTTC.

This chain links TRBV7-2 with TRBJ2-3, with 7 bases fitting TRBD2. The junction had 14 bases not matched to a gene; V was cut back by 0 bases and J by 5 bases. The CDR3 consists of 18 residues. CDR1 is SGHTA and CDR2 is FQGNSA in the germline V gene. The CDR3 nucleotides read TGTGCCAGCAGCTTAGCTCTCACTCGCGGGAGCAGGAGAGATACGCAGTATTTT. It encodes CASSLALTRGSRRDTQYF.

This clone was seen a few times. The CDR3 bases are TGTGCCAGCAGCTTAGTCCGACAGGGAGGCTACACCTTC. Protein sequence: CASSLVRQGGYTF. The genes are TRBV11-2 and TRBJ1-2, with 7 bases identical to TRBD1. Losses at the gene ends were 1 base for V and 8 bases for J; bases not matched to a gene: 4. The CDR3 length is 13 residues. Germline lookup yields CDR1 SGHAT and CDR2 FQNNGV.

The chain uses TRBV5-1 and TRBJ2-7; perhaps TRBD2 as D (6 bases). The length of the CDR3 is 15 residues. Germline lookup yields CDR1 SGHRS and CDR2 YFSETQ. Trimming removed 0 bases from V and 3 bases from J, with 13 bases in between. The DNA of the CDR3 is TGCGCCAGCAGCTTGGGGGCGAGTAGCGGCTACGAGCAGTACTTC. It specifies CASSLGASSGYEQYF.

V and J are TRBV18 and TRBJ1-5, with D uncertain. Germline CDR1 and CDR2: KGHSH and LQKENI. The germline V and J ends were trimmed by 2 bases and 8 bases, with 10 bases remaining between them. The CDR3 length is 13 residues. CDR3 loop: CASSPYPGEPQHF. For the CDR3, the DNA is TGTGCCAGCTCACCATACCCCGGGGAGCCCCAGCATTTT.

This clone was found a few times. The V gene is TRBV2, the J gene TRBJ1-3, with unresolved D. The CDR3 sequence is 14 residues long. Trimming cost V 6 bases and J 0 bases, with 9 bases left between them. The V gene's germline CDR1 is SNHLY and CDR2 FYNNEI. Here the CDR3 DNA reads TGTGCCAGCAGAGGGCCGGGCTCTGGAAACACCATATATTTT. Protein: CASRGPGSGNTIYF.

This clone was picked up a small number of times. The V and J genes are TRBV28 and TRBJ1-6; D call uncertain. The V end was cut by 1 base, the J end by 6 bases, with 10 bases between. The CDR3 has 15 residues. Germline CDR1 and CDR2: MDHEN and SYDVKM. CDR3 sequence (DNA): TGTGCCAGCAGTTTATTTCAGAGTTCTAATTCACCCCTCCACTTT. It yields the protein CASSLFQSSNSPLHF.

This rearrangement joins TRBV6-1 to TRBJ2-3; TRBD2 aligns across 8 bases. The CDR3 has 14 amino acids. Germline CDR1 is MNHNS and CDR2 is SASEGT. V gave up 5 bases and J gave up 0 bases; unmatched junction bases: 1. The DNA for the CDR3 is TGTGCCAGCAGTAGCGGGGGAAGCACAGATACGCAGTATTTT. It encodes CASSSGGSTDTQYF.

Only a few counts were recorded for this clone. The chain joins TRBV19 to TRBJ1-2, with TRBD1 matching over 12 bases. The length of the CDR3 is 14 residues. Germline V CDR1 and CDR2: LNHDA, SQIVND (reference sequence). Germline trimming cut 5 bases from V and 8 bases from J; bases unmatched to any gene: 6. This CDR3 reads CASSLGQGAGGYTF. Here the CDR3 DNA reads TGTGCCAGTAGTCTGGGACAGGGGGCGGGCGGCTACACCTTC.

This clone was observed at least ten times. The chain carries TRBV5-4 and TRBJ2-2, with D tentatively TRBD2 (6 bases). V lost 4 bases and J 4 bases, leaving 11 bases between the germline ends. Germline V lookup: CDR1 SGHNT, CDR2 YYREEE (reference sequence). This CDR3 comprises 14 residues. CDR3: CASSRTGGTGELFF. In nucleotides, the CDR3 is TGTGCCAGCAGCAGGACCGGGGGCACCGGGGAGCTGTTTTTT.